One sample yielded the 26 T cell receptor beta chains listed below, sequenced in a study of identical twins. MiXCR, applied by TCRdb to the 5' RACE reads, yields one record per CDR3 protein. In the table there are some 500,000 distinct CDR3 sequences, roughly 13% of which are singletons. Another study also made use of these data, one on yellow fever vaccine responses in identical twins.

Material for sequencing was CD4+ T cells sorted from blood. These receptors originate from a woman younger than 30 in good health.

This clonotype was detected many times. Written as DNA, the CDR3 is TGTGCCAGCAGCGCCCGACAGGGGCTTGAGCAGTTCTTC. Amino acid sequence: CASSARQGLEQFF. This chain joins TRBV5-5 and TRBJ2-1; 8 positions match TRBD1. This CDR3 has 13 residues. V gave up 4 bases and J gave up 9 bases; unmatched junction bases: 6. Germline assignment: CDR1 SGHKS and CDR2 YYEKEE (reference sequence). Combining the CDR3 with reference TRBV5-5 and TRBJ2-1 gives the whole variable domain DAGVTQSPTHLIKTRGQQVTLRCSPISGHKSVSWYQQVLGQGPQFIFQYYEKEERGRGNFPDRFSARQFPNYSSELNVNALLLGDSALYLCASSARQGLEQFFGPGTRLTVL.

This clonotype was seen at least ten times. The gene calls are TRBV7-2 and TRBJ2-3; 12 bases map to TRBD2. V trimming: 2 bases; J trimming: 5 bases; junction bases outside the gene matches: 8. CDR1 is SGHTA, CDR2 FQGNSA, per germline. The CDR3 is 17 residues long. The CDR3 reads CASSLLSSGGAGDTQYF. Here the CDR3 DNA reads TGTGCCAGCAGCTTACTCTCTAGCGGGGGGGCCGGAGATACGCAGTATTTT. Drawing the rest from reference TRBV7-2 and TRBJ2-3, the complete variable domain is GAGVSQSPSNKVTEKGKDVELRCDPISGHTALYWYRQSLGQGLEFLIYFQGNSAPDKSGLPSDRFSAERTGGSVSTLTIQRTQQEDSAVYLCASSLLSSGGAGDTQYFGPGTRLTVL.

The J gene is TRBJ2-7, the V gene TRBV7-8; D could derive from TRBD1 or TRBD2 (6 bases each). The CDR3 contains 16 residues. Germline V gene sequence: CDR1 SGHVS, CDR2 FQNEAQ. Between the trimmed V and J ends, which lost 1 base and 4 bases, there was a span of 17 bases. CDR3 DNA sequence: TGTGCCAGCAGCTTAGAGCGCGGGACAAAGTCGTACGAGCAGTACTTC. This encodes CASSLERGTKSYEQYF.

V usage is TRBV12-3 or TRBV12-4 and J usage is TRBJ2-1; 7 nucleotides match TRBD2. This CDR3 has 18 amino acids. The CDR3 nucleotides read TGTACCATCAGTTTCTCGGGGACTAACCTTAAGAACAACAATGAGCAGTTCTTC. Translation gives CTISFSGTNLKNNNEQFF.

The V gene is TRBV20-1, the J gene TRBJ2-7; 8 bases align to TRBD1. The V and J ends lost 6 bases and 2 bases, in that order; junction bases with no gene match: 6. The CDR3 has 13 amino acids. Looked up from germline, CDR1 is DFQATT and CDR2 is SNEGSKA (reference sequence). The CDR3 coding sequence is TGCAGTGCCCCTACAGGGGGGCCCTACGAGCAGTACTTC. It encodes CSAPTGGPYEQYF.

The DNA of the CDR3 is TGCGCCAGCAGTCAACCGGGACTACTAAAAGAAGATACGCAGTATTTT. It yields the protein CASSQPGLLKEDTQYF. This chain connects TRBV23-1 to TRBJ2-3, with TRBD2 matching 7 bases. TRBV23-1 is reported as an ORF; its role is uncertain. The CDR3 runs 16 residues. Trimming took 2 bases from V and 5 from J; bases not matched to a gene: 10.

This clonotype was counted a few times. The chain carries TRBV7-8 and TRBJ1-2, with 8 nucleotides matching TRBD1. CDR3 length: 15 amino acids. Germline V gene sequence: CDR1 SGHVS, CDR2 FQNEAQ. V shed 0 bases and J 1 base; nucleotides not matched to a gene: 1. The chain's CDR3 is CASSLAGTGNYGYTF. CDR3 DNA sequence: TGTGCCAGCAGCTTAGCTGGGACAGGTAACTATGGCTACACCTTC.

In its sample, this clonotype was seen a few times. The gene calls are TRBV5-5 and TRBJ2-5, with D tentatively TRBD1 or TRBD2 (5 bases each). The CDR3 sequence is 17 residues long. CDR1 is SGHKS, CDR2 YYEKEE, per germline (reference sequence). V lost 0 bases and J 5 bases, leaving 20 bases between the germline ends. CDR3: CASSLATRGRVVETQYF. CDR3 DNA: TGTGCCAGCAGCTTGGCCACACGGGGACGGGTTGTGGAGACCCAGTACTTC.

A few counts support this clonotype. The V and J genes are TRBV2 and TRBJ2-5; TRBD1 is a possible D gene (5 bases). Deletions cut 6 bases from V and 5 bases from J, with 19 bases between. CDR1 SNHLY and CDR2 FYNNEI come from the germline V gene. This CDR3 spans 15 amino acids. CDR3 loop: CASSPTGVPAETQYF. The CDR3, as DNA: TGTGCCAGCAGCCCAACAGGAGTTCCGGCGGAGACCCAGTACTTC.

CDR3: CASSQDFAGYTDTQYF. The CDR3 nucleotides read TGTGCCAGCAGCCAAGACTTTGCGGGGTACACAGATACGCAGTATTTT. The rearrangement uses TRBV14 and TRBJ2-3; D might be TRBD2 (6 bases). Germline V gives CDR1 SGHDN, CDR2 FVKESK. V was trimmed by 0 bases and J by 2 bases, leaving 12 bases between them. This CDR3 is 16 amino acids long. Together with reference TRBV14 and TRBJ2-3, the CDR3 gives the full variable domain: EAGVTQFPSHSVIEKGQTVTLRCDPISGHDNLYWYRRVMGKEIKFLLHFVKESKQDESGMPNNRFLAERTGGTYSTLKVQPAELEDSGVYFCASSQDFAGYTDTQYFGPGTRLTVL.

The chain recombines TRBV10-3 with TRBJ2-2, with 13 nucleotides matching TRBD2. This CDR3 has 16 residues. The germline gives CDR1 ENHRY, CDR2 SYGVKD. Losses at the gene ends were 6 bases for V and 2 bases for J; bases not matched to a gene: 3. In DNA, the CDR3 is TGTGCCATCAGGGGACTAGCGGGAATAAACACCGGGGAGCTGTTTTTT. This gives the protein CAIRGLAGINTGELFF.

The DNA of the CDR3 is TGTGCCAGCAGCGGGACAGGGCTACGTGGCTACACCTTC. Amino acid sequence: CASSGTGLRGYTF. The J gene is TRBJ1-2, the V gene TRBV6-4, with 9 bases lining up with TRBD1. The CDR3 is 13 residues long. After removal of 6 bases from V and 7 bases from J, the junction contained 6 bases not matched to a gene. Germline V CDR1 and CDR2: MRHNA, SNTAGT.

V usage is TRBV7-8 and J usage is TRBJ2-3, with TRBD2 matching over 11 bases. V shed 4 bases and J 0 bases; nucleotides not matched to a gene: 6. In germline, CDR1 is SGHVS, CDR2 FQNEAQ. CDR3 length: 17 residues. CDR3 nucleotides: TGTGCCAGCAGCTACTCTAGCGGGGGGACTAGCACAGATACGCAGTATTTT. It encodes CASSYSSGGTSTDTQYF.

In this sample, this clonotype turned up a few times. The chain couples TRBV3-1 to TRBJ2-5; no firm D call. The CDR3 has 12 residues. V lost 3 bases to trimming and J lost 5 bases, with 7 bases between them. Germline V CDR1 and CDR2: LGHDT, YNNKEL (reference sequence). CDR3: CASSHVGETQYF. DNA of the CDR3: TGTGCCAGCAGCCACGTCGGGGAGACCCAGTACTTC.

This clonotype came up a few times. This rearrangement joins TRBV5-8 to TRBJ1-6; 9 bases are a match to TRBD1. Germline assignment: CDR1 SGHTS and CDR2 YDEGEE. CDR3 length equals 15 residues. After removal of 4 bases from V and 13 bases from J, the junction contained 12 bases not matched to a gene. The CDR3 DNA sequence: TGTGCCAGCAGCGATACAGGGGGCGGCAGTCCCCCCCTCCACTTT. The encoded protein is CASSDTGGGSPPLHF.

This clonotype was observed at least ten times. The chain recombines TRBV24-1 with TRBJ2-1; TRBD2 agrees at 7 bases. The V segment lost 9 bases and the J segment 7 bases; nucleotides outside the gene matches: 5. CDR1 is KGHDR, CDR2 SFDVKD, per germline. The CDR3 runs to 12 residues. CDR3 loop: CATGGGENEQFF. DNA for the CDR3: TGTGCCACCGGGGGGGGTGAAAATGAGCAGTTCTTC.

This clonotype was seen at least ten times. The chain is built from TRBV12-3 or TRBV12-4 and TRBJ2-3; 7 bases map to TRBD2. This CDR3 is 14 amino acids long. V shed 6 bases, J shed 2 bases, and the junction held 5 bases outside the gene matches. CDR3 sequence: CASSPGRYTDTQYF. The CDR3 region has the DNA TGTGCCAGCAGCCCCGGGAGGTACACAGATACGCAGTATTTT.

The chain carries TRBV5-1 and TRBJ2-7; tentative D call: TRBD2 (5 bases). Germline V gene data show CDR1 as SGHRS and CDR2 as YFSETQ. The CDR3 consists of 15 residues. The ends were cut back, 0 bases at V and 3 bases at J, with 13 bases in the middle. The CDR3 DNA sequence: TGCGCCAGCAGCTTGGTAGATTCGGGAATCTACGAGCAGTACTTC. Amino acid sequence: CASSLVDSGIYEQYF.

In this sample, this clonotype turned up a few times. V and J are TRBV29-1 and TRBJ2-3, with 8 bases that match TRBD1. The J segment lost 2 bases and the V segment lost 4 bases, leaving 11 bases of the junction unmatched. This CDR3 is 16 amino acids long. The germline V gene has CDR1 SQVTM and CDR2 ANQGSEA. The DNA of the CDR3 is TGCAGCGTTGGTCGGAGGAGGCAGGGGGCCACAGATACGCAGTATTTT. Translation: CSVGRRRQGATDTQYF.

There are a few counts of this clonotype. This sequence joins TRBV2 and TRBJ1-4, with 8 bases lining up with TRBD1. CDR3 length: 15 amino acids. Germline-derived CDR1 and CDR2 are SNHLY and FYNNEI. The V segment lost 8 bases and the J segment 7 bases; nucleotides outside the gene matches: 12. CDR3 in DNA: TGTGCCAGCTCTCCATGGACAGGGACTCGTGAAAAACTGTTTTTT. Its translation: CASSPWTGTREKLFF.

The chain joins TRBV20-1 to TRBJ2-5; D tentatively fits TRBD1 or TRBD2 (5 bases each). Germline V gene lookup returns CDR1 DFQATT and CDR2 SNEGSKA (reference sequence). The CDR3 sequence is 14 residues long. Trimming removed 1 base at V and 1 base at J, with 10 bases between. Here the CDR3 DNA reads TGCAGTGCTAGAGCCCGGGACGGCCAAGAGACCCAGTACTTC. This codes for CSARARDGQETQYF.

This clonotype was observed a handful of times. The chain is built from TRBV7-2 and TRBJ2-1; D tentatively reads TRBD1 or TRBD2 (5 bases each). From germline, CDR1 is SGHTA and CDR2 FQGNSA. The CDR3 contains 15 residues. The V and J ends lost 1 base and 8 bases respectively, with 15 bases between them. The CDR3 reads CASSLVSTGRDEQFF. The CDR3 nucleotides read TGTGCCAGCAGCTTAGTCTCCACGGGGCGGGATGAGCAGTTCTTC.

The rearrangement uses TRBV6-1 and TRBJ2-7; D perhaps matches TRBD1 (6 bases). The CDR3 covers 14 residues. The V and J ends lost 6 bases and 0 bases respectively, with 12 bases between them. The germline V gene has CDR1 MNHNS and CDR2 SASEGT. For the CDR3, the DNA is TGTGCCAGCAGCACTGGACAGAGCTCCTACGAGCAGTACTTC. Residues: CASSTGQSSYEQYF.

This clonotype was recorded a few times. The chain joins TRBV7-8 to TRBJ2-1; maybe TRBD2 (7 bases). Germline CDR1 SGHVS, CDR2 FQNEAQ. The CDR3 spans 17 residues. Trimming removed 4 bases at V and 10 bases at J, with 26 bases between. CDR3 residues: CASSYGTRVGGPGEQFF. The CDR3 DNA is TGTGCCAGCAGCTACGGTACTAGAGTGGGGGGGCCGGGCGAGCAGTTCTTC.

This clonotype turned up a few times. The V call is TRBV20-1, the J call TRBJ2-7; D gene uncertain. The V and J ends lost 0 bases and 3 bases respectively, with 12 bases between them. CDR3 length: 14 amino acids. Germline V gene lookup returns CDR1 DFQATT and CDR2 SNEGSKA (reference sequence). In DNA form, the CDR3 reads TGCAGTGCTAGAGATCTTCGCGGAAGCTACGAGCAGTACTTC. Protein: CSARDLRGSYEQYF.

About this clonotype: One end of the junction varies from germline; a read error may be responsible. V and J are TRBV20-1 and TRBJ2-1, with TRBD2 matching over 12 bases. Germline lookup yields CDR1 DFQATT and CDR2 SNEGSKA (reference sequence). There are 19 residues in the CDR3. The CDR3 region has the DNA TGCTGTGCTCCTAGGGGTGGACTAGCGGGACCGGGATCCTACAATGAGCAGTTCTTC. This encodes CCAPRGGLAGPGSYNEQFF.